The rows below give T cell receptor beta chains drawn from one sample of a study of CD8+ T cells in alopecia areata. TCRdb's table, derived via immunoSEQ multiplex PCR, lists solely in-frame clones and lacks some. The table shows more than 150,000 clones, with approximately 50% occurring only once. The sequences come from CD8+ T cells sorted from blood, collected around week 54, from a patient treated with tofacitinib. All receptors come from a human donor with alopecia areata. CDR3s include the opening cysteine and the closing phenylalanine or tryptophan. The order of the fields is V gene, CDR3 protein.

>TRBV4-1
CASSQAFGSGAFF
>TRBV19
CASSSPAGSYEQYF
>TRBV7-3
CASSPPQPQHF
>TRBV5-6
CASSLGTITEAFF
>TRBV2
CASSQTSPYEQYF
>TRBV13
CASSLDRPGEQYF
>TRBV11-2
CASSLKGLAKNIQYF
>TRBV5-1
CASSLGGLKAFF
>TRBV30
CAWSVVDSNQPQHF
>TRBV4-3
CASSQEGEGSSGNTIYF
>TRBV29-1
CSVGTGFGEAFF
>TRBV4-1
CASSRGQGRSYGYTF
>TRBV13
CASSSSTGEEKLFF
>TRBV6-5
CASSSLGSHNEQFF
>TRBV5-1
CASSLYPGHFGTEAFF